The entry that follows covers one T cell receptor (beta chain) sequence. Allocation to cohorts depended on clinical history reported by the participants. It was within 2 weeks before study entry that exposed participants met a COVID-19 case. In the original workflow: Amplification of reference gene primers was used by the study to estimate nucleated cell counts. Some clones are missing from TCRdb's copy, which holds only in-frame ones; the method was immunoSEQ multiplex PCR. That table supplies the V and J calls and clone size; D and trimming were determined from the DNA. The sample contains almost 350,000 clones, about nine tenths of which appear only once. The entry originates in a study of blood T cell repertoires in COVID-19. This CDR3 region has 15 residues. The V gene lost 1 base and the J gene lost 4 bases, with 13 bases spanning the gap. The V gene's germline CDR1 is LNHDA and CDR2 SQIVND (reference sequence).

This TCR derives from a woman in her twenties or thirties who had been exposed to COVID-19. Sequencing was carried out using PBMCs or T cells enriched from blood (not recorded which). The chain uses TRBV19 and TRBJ1-2; D may be TRBD1 (6 bases). The CDR3 reads CASSIGERQVYGYTF. The DNA for the CDR3 is TGTGCCAGTAGTATAGGAGAACGACAGGTCTATGGCTACACCTTC.